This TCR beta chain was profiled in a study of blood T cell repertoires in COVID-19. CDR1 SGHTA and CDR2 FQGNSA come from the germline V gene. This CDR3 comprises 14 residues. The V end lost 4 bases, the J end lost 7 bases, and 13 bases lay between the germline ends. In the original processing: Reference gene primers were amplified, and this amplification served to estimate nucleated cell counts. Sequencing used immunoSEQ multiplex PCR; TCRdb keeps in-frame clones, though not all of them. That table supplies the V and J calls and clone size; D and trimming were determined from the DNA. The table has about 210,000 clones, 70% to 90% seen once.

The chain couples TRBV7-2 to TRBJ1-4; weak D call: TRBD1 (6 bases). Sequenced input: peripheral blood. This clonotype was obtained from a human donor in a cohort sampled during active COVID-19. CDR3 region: CASSSQGGGEKLFF. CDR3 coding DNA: TGTGCCAGCAGCTCGCAGGGAGGGGGTGAAAAACTGTTTTTT.